The present T cell receptor (beta chain) was sequenced within a study of T cell responses to AZD1222 COVID-19 vaccine. Trimming left V 4 bases short and J 6 bases short, with 7 bases between. CDR1 is GTSNPN, CDR2 SVGIG, per germline (reference sequence). The CDR3 extends over 10 amino acids. The method was immunoSEQ multiplex PCR; TCRdb's version includes in-frame clones alone and lacks a portion of them. The sample yields tens of thousands of clones, approximately 89% seen once. The chain carries TRBV30 and TRBJ2-7; D ambiguous. The receptor's source is an adult in good health. Sequencing used peripheral blood, obtained on day 0 of MenACWY control vaccination. CDR3 nucleotide sequence: TGTGCCTGGAAGATACCCGAGCAGTACTTC. Translating gives CAWKIPEQYF.